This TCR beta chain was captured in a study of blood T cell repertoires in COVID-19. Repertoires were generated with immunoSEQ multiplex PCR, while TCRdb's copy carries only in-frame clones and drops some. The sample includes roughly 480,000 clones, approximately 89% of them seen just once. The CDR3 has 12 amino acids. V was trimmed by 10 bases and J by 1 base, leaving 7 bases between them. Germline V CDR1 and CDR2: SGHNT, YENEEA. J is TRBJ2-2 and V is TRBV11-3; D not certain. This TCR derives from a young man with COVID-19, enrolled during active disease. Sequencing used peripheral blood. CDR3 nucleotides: TGTGCCACCGAGGAGAACACCGGGGAGCTGTTTTTT. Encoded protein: CATEENTGELFF.